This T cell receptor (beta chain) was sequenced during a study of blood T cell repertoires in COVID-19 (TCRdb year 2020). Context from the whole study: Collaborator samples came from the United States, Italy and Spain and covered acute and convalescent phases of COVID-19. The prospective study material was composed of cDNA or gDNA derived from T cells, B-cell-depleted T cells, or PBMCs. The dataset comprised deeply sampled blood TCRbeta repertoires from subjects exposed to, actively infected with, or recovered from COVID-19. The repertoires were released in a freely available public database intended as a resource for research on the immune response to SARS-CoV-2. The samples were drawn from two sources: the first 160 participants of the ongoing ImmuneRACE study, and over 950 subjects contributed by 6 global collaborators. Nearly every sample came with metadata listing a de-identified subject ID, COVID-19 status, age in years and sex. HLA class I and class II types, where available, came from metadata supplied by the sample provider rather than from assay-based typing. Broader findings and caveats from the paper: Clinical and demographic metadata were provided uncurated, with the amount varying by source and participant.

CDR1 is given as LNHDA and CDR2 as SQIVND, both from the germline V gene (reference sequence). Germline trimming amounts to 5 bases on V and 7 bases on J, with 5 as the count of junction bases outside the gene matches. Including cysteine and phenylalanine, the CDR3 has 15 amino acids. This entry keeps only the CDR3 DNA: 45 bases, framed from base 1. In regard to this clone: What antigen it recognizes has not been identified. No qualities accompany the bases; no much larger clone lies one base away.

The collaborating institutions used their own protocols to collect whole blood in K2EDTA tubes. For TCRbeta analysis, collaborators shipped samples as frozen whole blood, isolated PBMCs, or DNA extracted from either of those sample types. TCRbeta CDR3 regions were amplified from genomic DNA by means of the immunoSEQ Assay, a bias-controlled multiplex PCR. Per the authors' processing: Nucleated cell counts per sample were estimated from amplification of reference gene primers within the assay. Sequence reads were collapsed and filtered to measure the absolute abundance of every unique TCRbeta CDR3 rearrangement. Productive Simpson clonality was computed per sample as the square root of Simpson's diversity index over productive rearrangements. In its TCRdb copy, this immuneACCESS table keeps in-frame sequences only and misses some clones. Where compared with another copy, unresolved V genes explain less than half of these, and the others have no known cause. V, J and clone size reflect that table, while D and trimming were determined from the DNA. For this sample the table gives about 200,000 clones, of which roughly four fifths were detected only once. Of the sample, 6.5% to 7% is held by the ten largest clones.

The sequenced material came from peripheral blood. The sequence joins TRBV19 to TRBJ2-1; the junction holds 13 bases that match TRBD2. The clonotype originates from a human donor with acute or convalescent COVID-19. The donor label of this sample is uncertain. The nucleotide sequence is TGTGCCAGTAGTTTACTAGCGGGAGGGAGGAATGAGCAGTTCTTC. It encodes CASSLLAGGRNEQFF.